This T cell receptor beta chain was sequenced in a study of T cell changes during pregnancy in multiple sclerosis. Sequenced by immunoSEQ multiplex PCR; TCRdb stores in-frame clones only, minus some. Of approximately 98,000 clones in the sample, roughly 94% were seen once. Germline V lookup: CDR1 WNHNN, CDR2 SYGVQD (reference sequence). The CDR3 has 16 residues. V shed 4 bases, J shed 4 bases, and the junction held 8 bases outside the gene matches. The table lists this clone with a count of one. This sample comprised peripheral blood, obtained after pregnancy. This chain joins TRBV10-1 and TRBJ2-1, with 9 bases aligning to TRBD1. The receptor's source is a female donor in good health, enrolled as a control in a pregnancy study. CDR3 DNA sequence: TGCGCCAGCAGTGCGGAAGGACAGGGGAAATACAATGAGCAGTTCTTC. Translating gives CASSAEGQGKYNEQFF.